This T cell receptor beta chain was recovered during a study of CD8 T cells in Susac syndrome. This clonotype showed up just once. Deletions cut 6 bases from V and 4 bases from J, with 18 bases between. Germline V gene data show CDR1 as SNHLY and CDR2 as FYNNEI. This CDR3 has 15 residues. After extraction with the RNeasy kit, about 0.45 to 1 ug of the RNA was reverse transcribed using random hexamers. Using its own MiXCR run on the immunoSEQ multiplex PCR reads, TCRdb lists one record per CDR3 protein. Of about 64,000 distinct CDR3 sequences listed, roughly 94% are singletons. The specimen was CD8+ T cells from PBMCs. The receptor was isolated from a human donor with multiple sclerosis. The rearrangement joins TRBV2 to TRBJ1-2, with D tentatively TRBD1 (5 bases). The CDR3 DNA is TGTGCCAGCAGAGAACGAGGGCAGGGAAGCTATGGCTACACCTTC. It encodes CASRERGQGSYGYTF.